These 28 T cell receptor beta chains came from one sample sequenced in a study of blood T cell repertoires in COVID-19. Only in-frame clones appear in the TCRdb table, and some are missing; sequencing was by immunoSEQ multiplex PCR. Of about 150,000 clones detected, 82% appear once; the ten largest clones hold nearly 15%. Material for sequencing was peripheral blood. The receptor set was obtained from a human donor with acute or convalescent COVID-19. The donor label of this sample is uncertain.

In its sample, this clone was seen once. V usage is TRBV19 and J usage is TRBJ1-5; the D gene is possibly TRBD1 (6 bases). V lost 7 bases and J 4 bases, leaving 17 bases between the germline ends. There are 15 residues in the CDR3. Germline lookup yields CDR1 LNHDA and CDR2 SQIVND (reference sequence). CDR3 region: CASIRTGSVNQPQHF. In DNA, the CDR3 is TGTGCCAGTATCCGTACAGGGAGTGTGAATCAGCCCCAGCATTTT. Full variable domain (missing parts from reference TRBV19 and TRBJ1-5): DGGITQSPKYLFRKEGQNVTLSCEQNLNHDAMYWYRQDPGQGLRLIYYSQIVNDFQKGDIAEGYSVSREKKESFPLTVTSAQKNPTAFYLCASIRTGSVNQPQHFGDGTRLSIL.

The chain joins TRBV19 to TRBJ2-3; TRBD2 aligns across 7 bases. The CDR3 extends over 13 amino acids. With V trimmed by 10 bases and J by 1 base, 5 bases remained unmatched. Germline V gives CDR1 LNHDA, CDR2 SQIVND (reference sequence). The CDR3 here is CATRGGGTDTQYF. CDR3 sequence (DNA): TGTGCCACCCGTGGGGGGGGCACAGATACGCAGTATTTT.

This clone was counted a few times. J is TRBJ1-4 and V is TRBV6-1, with TRBD1 matching 9 bases. This CDR3 has 15 amino acids. V was pared by 2 bases and J by 8 bases, with 6 bases of the junction left unmatched. CDR1 MNHNS and CDR2 SASEGT come from the germline V gene. The CDR3 sequence is CASSEFGTGKEKLFF. CDR3 coding DNA: TGTGCCAGCAGTGAATTCGGGACAGGGAAAGAAAAACTGTTTTTT.

This sequence joins TRBV2 and TRBJ1-2; TRBD1 agrees at 8 bases. The CDR3 extends over 14 amino acids. CDR1 SNHLY and CDR2 FYNNEI come from the germline V gene. Trimming cost V 7 bases and J 8 bases; bases outside gene matches: 12. CDR3 in amino acids: CASTVEGTGIGYTF. The DNA of the CDR3 is TGTGCCAGCACAGTAGAGGGGACAGGTATCGGCTACACCTTC. Full variable domain (remainder filled in from reference TRBV2 and TRBJ1-2): EPEVTQTPSHQVTQMGQEVILRCVPISNHLYFYWYRQILGQKVEFLVSFYNNEISEKSEIFDDQFSVERPDGSNFTLKIRSTKLEDSAMYFCASTVEGTGIGYTFGSGTRLTVV.

The rearrangement links TRBV6-1 to TRBJ2-3, with TRBD2 identical over 9 bases. Germline V gives CDR1 MNHNS, CDR2 SASEGT. V lost 0 bases, J lost 7 bases, and 14 bases stayed unmatched. CDR3 length: 18 residues. The CDR3 DNA sequence: TGTGCCAGCAGTGAAGCTGGGGGTAGGCGGGGGGGCCGAAATACGCAGTATTTT. Translating gives CASSEAGGRRGGRNTQYF.

V gene TRBV30 combines with J gene TRBJ1-2; D might be TRBD1 (6 bases). The CDR3 totals 14 residues. The V and J ends lost 2 bases and 4 bases respectively, with 14 bases between them. The germline V gene has CDR1 GTSNPN and CDR2 SVGIG (reference sequence). CDR3 sequence reads: CAWSLITGSYGYTF. The CDR3 nucleotides are TGTGCCTGGAGTCTCATTACAGGGTCCTATGGCTACACCTTC. Full variable domain (rest looked up from reference TRBV30 and TRBJ1-2): SQTIHQWPATLVQPVGSPLSLECTVEGTSNPNLYWYRQAAGRGLQLLFYSVGIGQISSEVPQNLSASRPQDRQFILSSKKLLLSDSGFYLCAWSLITGSYGYTFGSGTRLTVV.

This clone has just one count. The genes are TRBV19 and TRBJ1-4, with D possibly matching TRBD1 (6 bases). V lost 4 bases, J lost 5 bases, and 11 bases lay in between. The CDR3 has 14 amino acids. Germline CDR1 and CDR2: LNHDA and SQIVND (reference sequence). The CDR3 here is CASSKLGGNEKLFF. The DNA for the CDR3 is TGTGCCAGTAGTAAACTAGGGGGAAATGAAAAACTGTTTTTT.

Note on this clone: Given a much more abundant clone one base away, this may be a read error. Other DNA sequences within the sample encode an identical CDR3. The chain's CDR3 is CASSDPAGGLGTGELFF. The DNA for the CDR3 is TGTGCCAGCAGTGATCCCGCGGGGGGGCTCGGAACCGGGGAGCTGTTTTTT. The gene calls are TRBV6-1 and TRBJ2-2, with 9 positions matching TRBD2. There are 17 residues in the CDR3. V lost 3 bases, J lost 5 bases, and 10 bases stayed unmatched. The germline V gene encodes CDR1 MNHNS and CDR2 SASEGT.

The chain recombines TRBV6-5 with TRBJ1-2; tentatively, D is TRBD1 (6 bases). The CDR3 is made up of 14 amino acids. V was shortened by 7 bases and J by 0 bases, with 12 bases between the two germline ends. Germline V CDR1 and CDR2: MNHEY, SVGAGI. The CDR3 region has the DNA TGTGCCAGCATTTTCAGGGGCGCTAACTATGGCTACACCTTC. The encoded protein is CASIFRGANYGYTF.

The J gene is TRBJ1-6, the V gene TRBV7-2, with 7 bases aligning to TRBD1. Germline assignment: CDR1 SGHTA and CDR2 FQGNSA. V lost 8 bases and J lost 8; bases outside the gene matches: 15. The CDR3 consists of 16 residues. The CDR3 loop is CASRPATDRVYSPLHF. The CDR3 nucleotides read TGTGCCAGCCGCCCGGCCACAGACAGGGTTTATTCACCCCTCCACTTT.

The J gene is TRBJ1-4, the V gene TRBV4-3; D gene unclear. Germline V gives CDR1 LGHNA, CDR2 YSLEER. Trimming left V 1 base short and J 6 bases short, with 12 bases between. This CDR3 has 15 amino acids. The CDR3 loop is CASSQGFSPDEKLFF. For the CDR3, the DNA is TGCGCCAGCAGCCAAGGGTTTTCTCCGGATGAAAAACTGTTTTTT.

The rearrangement links TRBV6-5 to TRBJ1-5, with D uncertain. The V and J ends lost 7 bases and 11 bases respectively, with 12 bases between them. The CDR3 is 11 residues long. From germline, CDR1 is MNHEY and CDR2 SVGAGI. The CDR3 loop reads CASKQVLSQHF. CDR3 in DNA: TGTGCCAGCAAGCAAGTGCTTTCCCAGCATTTT.

This clone showed up just once. The chain carries TRBV3-1 (or the pseudogene TRBV3-2) and TRBJ2-1; D gene unclear. Germline V gene sequence: CDR1 LGHDT, CDR2 YNNKEL (reference sequence). The CDR3 covers 16 residues. Trimming took off 0 bases at V and 0 bases at J, with 9 bases between the two ends. The CDR3 is CASSQEVYNSYNEQFF. CDR3 coding DNA: TGTGCCAGCAGCCAAGAGGTCTATAACTCCTACAATGAGCAGTTCTTC.

The rearrangement joins TRBV7-9 to TRBJ2-2; the match to TRBD2 covers 9 bases. The CDR3 sequence is 15 residues long. The trim removed 4 bases at V and 6 bases at J, leaving 6 bases unmatched. Germline CDR1 reads SEHNR; CDR2 reads FQNEAQ (reference sequence). The DNA for the CDR3 is TGTGCCAGCAGCTCCGAGGGACTAGCCGCCGGGGAGCTGTTTTTT. Protein product: CASSSEGLAAGELFF.

The chain uses TRBV19 and TRBJ1-6; D unresolved. V lost 6 bases, J lost 9 bases, and 12 bases lay in between. This CDR3 region has 13 residues. Germline assignment: CDR1 LNHDA and CDR2 SQIVND (reference sequence). CDR3 amino acids: CASREVLGSPLHF. The CDR3, as DNA: TGTGCCAGTAGGGAGGTTCTTGGTTCACCCCTCCACTTT. The complete variable domain, with remaining parts taken from reference TRBV19 and TRBJ1-6, reads DGGITQSPKYLFRKEGQNVTLSCEQNLNHDAMYWYRQDPGQGLRLIYYSQIVNDFQKGDIAEGYSVSREKKESFPLTVTSAQKNPTAFYLCASREVLGSPLHFGNGTRLTVT.

The V gene is TRBV2, the J gene TRBJ1-2, with D maybe TRBD1 (5 bases). V lost 2 bases, J lost 8 bases, and 12 bases lay in between. This CDR3 region has 13 residues. The germline V gene has CDR1 SNHLY and CDR2 FYNNEI. In nucleotides, the CDR3 is TGTGCCAGCAGTGAATCGGGGGGAAGAGGCTACACCTTC. Amino acid sequence: CASSESGGRGYTF.

The count of this clone is one. The chain couples TRBV24-1 to TRBJ1-2; D remains ambiguous. The CDR3 loop spans 12 amino acids. V was trimmed by 6 bases and J by 2 bases, leaving 6 bases between them. CDR1 and CDR2 (germline): KGHDR, SFDVKD. The chain's CDR3 is CATSHGNYGYTF. DNA for the CDR3: TGTGCCACCAGTCACGGGAACTATGGCTACACCTTC.

V gene TRBV19 combines with J gene TRBJ1-4; TRBD1 is a possible D gene (6 bases). The CDR3 spans 14 residues. V was trimmed by 6 bases and J by 0 bases, leaving 8 bases between them. CDR1 LNHDA and CDR2 SQIVND come from the germline V gene (reference sequence). CDR3 protein: CASRDSATNEKLFF. The CDR3 region has the DNA TGTGCCAGTAGGGACAGCGCAACTAATGAAAAACTGTTTTTT.

The CDR3 sequence is CASSLFGEQFF. The CDR3, as DNA: TGTGCCAGCAGTTTATTCGGGGAGCAGTTCTTC. The J gene is TRBJ2-1, the V gene TRBV12-3 or TRBV12-4; D not certain. V gave up 2 bases and J gave up 10 bases, with 6 bases separating them. The CDR3 consists of 11 residues.

This clone has only a few counts. This chain joins TRBV5-1 and TRBJ1-2, with TRBD1 matching over 8 bases. Germline V CDR1 and CDR2: SGHRS, YFSETQ. Unmatched junction bases numbered 5, after V lost 0 bases and J lost 4 bases. There are 15 residues in the CDR3. In DNA form, the CDR3 reads TGCGCCAGCAGCTTGGGGACAGGGTGGAGCTATGGCTACACCTTC. Amino acids: CASSLGTGWSYGYTF.

V gene TRBV7-2 combines with J gene TRBJ2-5; 7 bases line up with TRBD1. Per the germline V gene, CDR1 is SGHTA and CDR2 is FQGNSA. Germline trimming cut 5 bases from V and 4 bases from J; bases unmatched to any gene: 10. CDR3 size: 15 residues. The CDR3 DNA sequence: TGTGCCAGCAGCATATCAAACCGGGACAGAGAGACCCAGTACTTC. Translated: CASSISNRDRETQYF.

The rearrangement uses TRBV5-1 and TRBJ2-3; 7 nucleotides line up with TRBD1. The germline V gene has CDR1 SGHRS and CDR2 YFSETQ. CDR3 length: 13 residues. With V trimmed by 5 bases and J by 6 bases, 6 bases remained unmatched. CDR3 protein: CASSWDSEDTQYF. CDR3 DNA sequence: TGCGCCAGCAGTTGGGACAGCGAGGATACGCAGTATTTT.

This clone was seen only a few times. J is TRBJ1-2 and V is TRBV30; TRBD1 aligns across 7 bases. Germline trimming cut 6 bases from V and 6 bases from J; bases unmatched to any gene: 4. From germline, CDR1 is GTSNPN and CDR2 SVGIG (reference sequence). The CDR3 length is 11 residues. Here the CDR3 DNA reads TGTGCCTGTTCACAGGGGAATGGCTACACCTTC. It specifies CACSQGNGYTF.

This rearrangement joins TRBV3-1 (or the pseudogene TRBV3-2) to TRBJ1-6; 7 nucleotides line up with TRBD1. Trimming removed 1 base from V and 3 bases from J; junction bases left unmatched: 0. The CDR3 is 15 amino acids. Looked up from germline, CDR1 is LGHDT and CDR2 is YNNKEL (reference sequence). The CDR3 loop is CASSQGQGYNSPLHF. Here the CDR3 DNA reads TGTGCCAGCAGCCAAGGACAGGGCTATAATTCACCCCTCCACTTT.

This clone was detected once. V is TRBV19 and J is TRBJ2-1; 8 nucleotides align to TRBD1. Per germline, CDR1 LNHDA and CDR2 SQIVND (reference sequence). J was trimmed by 8 bases and V by 6 bases; bases with no gene match: 6. CDR3 length equals 13 residues. CDR3 nucleotide sequence: TGTGCCAGTAGCACTACAGGGGGGCATGAGCAGTTCTTC. Protein product: CASSTTGGHEQFF.

This clone is a singleton in its sample. The chain carries TRBV18 and TRBJ1-2; perhaps TRBD1 as D (6 bases). The CDR3 contains 15 residues. Germline V gene data show CDR1 as KGHSH and CDR2 as LQKENI. The V end was cut by 3 bases, the J end by 6 bases, with 17 bases between. The CDR3 bases are TGTGCCAGCTCACCCTCCGGTGAAGGGGGACATGGCTACACCTTC. Protein sequence: CASSPSGEGGHGYTF. The full variable domain, in which reference TRBV18 and TRBJ1-2 provide the parts outside the CDR3, is NAGVMQNPRHLVRRRGQEARLRCSPMKGHSHVYWYRQLPEEGLKFMVYLQKENIIDESGMPKERFSAEFPKEGPSILRIQQVVRGDSAAYFCASSPSGEGGHGYTFGSGTRLTVV.

The chain recombines TRBV5-5 with TRBJ2-3; D remains ambiguous. Per the germline V gene, CDR1 is SGHKS and CDR2 is YYEKEE (reference sequence). The CDR3 extends over 13 amino acids. Trimming pared 4 bases from V and 7 bases from J, leaving 13 bases between. The CDR3 here is CASSIELKHTQYF. CDR3 sequence (DNA): TGTGCCAGCAGCATCGAGCTGAAGCATACGCAGTATTTT.

The chain combines TRBV6-5 with TRBJ1-2, with 8 bases identical to TRBD1. Germline V gene sequence: CDR1 MNHEY, CDR2 SVGAGI. This CDR3 spans 14 amino acids. The trim removed 2 bases at V and 8 bases at J, leaving 7 bases unmatched. CDR3: CASSYQSGGWGYTF. DNA for the CDR3: TGTGCCAGCAGTTACCAATCAGGGGGCTGGGGCTACACCTTC.